The rows below give T cell receptor beta chains drawn from one sample of a study of T cell responses to AZD1222 COVID-19 vaccine. Profiling relied on immunoSEQ multiplex PCR, and the TCRdb table lists in-frame clones only, not all of them. The sample shows nearly 100,000 clones, nearly 90% of them seen only once. This specimen was peripheral blood, taken on day 0 of AZD1222 vaccination. The receptors originated from an adult in good health. CDR3s include the opening cysteine and the closing phenylalanine or tryptophan. A D gene is named only where the DNA matches it firmly. Clone size appears in some rows only: once, few, many, or a class for an expanded clone.

d_call j_call v_call clone_size cdr3_aa cdr3_nt
TRBD1 TRBJ2-2 TRBV15 - CATSRGQGEVGELFF TGTGCCACCAGCAGAGGACAGGGGGAGGTCGGGGAGCTGTTTTTT
- TRBJ2-1 TRBV6-1 - CASRLQSGEQFF TGTGCCAGCAGATTACAGAGTGGTGAGCAGTTCTTC
- TRBJ2-1 TRBV5-1 - CASSFLYNEQFF TGCGCCAGCAGCTTTCTTTACAATGAGCAGTTCTTC
- TRBJ2-2 TRBV6-5 - CASRVGLPHTGELFF TGTGCCAGCAGGGTAGGGCTGCCGCACACCGGGGAGCTGTTTTTT
TRBD1 TRBJ1-4 TRBV6-5 - CASSRIDRGREKLFF TGTGCCAGCAGTCGAATCGACAGGGGAAGGGAAAAACTGTTTTTT
- TRBJ2-1 TRBV7-8 - CASSLVRLNYNEQFF TGTGCCAGCAGCTTAGTTCGACTAAACTACAATGAGCAGTTCTTC
TRBD2 TRBJ2-1 TRBV19 - CASSKSGGAYNEQFF TGTGCCAGTAGTAAAAGCGGGGGGGCCTACAATGAGCAGTTCTTC
- TRBJ1-1 TRBV3-1/TRBV3-2 - CASSQGVGGTNTEAFF TGTGCCAGCAGCCAAGGCGTGGGGGGGACCAACACTGAAGCTTTCTTT
- TRBJ2-2 TRBV4-1 once CASSQGANTGELFF TGCGCCAGCAGCCAAGGTGCGAACACCGGGGAGCTGTTTTTT
- TRBJ1-6 TRBV18 - CASSPDMSGNSPLHF TGTGCCAGCTCACCAGATATGTCAGGGAATTCACCCCTCCACTTT
- TRBJ2-7 TRBV7-9 - CASSLGHFEQYF TGTGCCAGCAGTCTGGGACACTTCGAGCAGTACTTC
- TRBJ2-5 TRBV7-6 - CASSLYVRRGETQYF TGTGCCAGCAGCTTATACGTCCGGCGAGGGGAGACCCAGTACTTC
- TRBJ1-4 TRBV7-9 - CASSPSRAGNEKLFF TGTGCCAGCAGCCCGAGTAGAGCAGGGAATGAAAAACTGTTTTTT
TRBD1 TRBJ1-1 TRBV9 - CASSQSQTGATEAFF TGTGCCAGCAGCCAGAGTCAGACAGGGGCTACTGAAGCTTTCTTT
- TRBJ1-5 TRBV6-1 - CASSATFRAYSNQPQHF TGTGCCAGCAGTGCAACTTTCCGCGCTTATAGCAATCAGCCCCAGCATTTT
TRBD1 TRBJ2-2 TRBV2 - CASSERDRGQGELFF TGTGCCAGCAGTGAAAGGGACAGGGGGCAAGGGGAGCTGTTTTTT
- TRBJ2-4 TRBV19 - CASSSSDTLAKNIQYF TGTGCCAGTAGTTCCTCAGATACACTAGCCAAAAACATTCAGTACTTC
TRBD1 TRBJ1-2 TRBV29-1 - CSGAGGGGYTF TGCAGCGGCGCAGGGGGCGGTGGCTACACCTTC
- TRBJ1-4 TRBV11-3 - CASSSYYVYGRDEKLFF TGTGCCAGCAGCTCATACTACGTTTATGGGAGGGATGAAAAACTGTTTTTT
TRBD1 TRBJ2-3 TRBV7-6 once CASSLGTGRGTDTQYF TGTGCCAGCAGCCTAGGGACAGGGCGAGGGACAGATACGCAGTATTTT
- TRBJ2-5 TRBV19 - CASSLYGTGLKETQYF TGTGCCAGTAGCCTATATGGGACCGGGTTGAAAGAGACCCAGTACTTC
- TRBJ1-1 TRBV6-2/TRBV6-3 - CASSPGGQSTEAFF TGTGCCAGCAGCCCCGGGGGGCAGTCCACTGAAGCTTTCTTT
TRBD2 TRBJ2-3 TRBV7-2 - CASRRTSGGADTQYF TGTGCCAGCAGACGCACTAGCGGGGGTGCAGATACGCAGTATTTT
- TRBJ1-2 TRBV6-1 - CASSESSGYTF TGTGCCAGCAGTGAATCTAGTGGCTACACCTTC
- TRBJ2-5 TRBV7-8 few CASSLSGLTPPETQYF TGTGCCAGCAGCTTGTCCGGGCTGACTCCACCGGAGACCCAGTACTTC
- TRBJ2-1 TRBV2 few CASSESRKLYNEQFF TGTGCCAGCAGTGAGAGCCGTAAGTTATACAATGAGCAGTTCTTC
- TRBJ2-5 TRBV28 - CASSLSGKETQYF TGTGCCAGCAGTTTATCAGGGAAAGAGACCCAGTACTTC
- TRBJ2-1 TRBV18 - CASSQLDEQFF TGTGCCAGCTCACAACTCGATGAGCAGTTCTTC
- TRBJ2-7 TRBV7-9 - CASSRGRGTYEQYF TGTGCCAGCAGCCGCGGGCGGGGAACCTACGAGCAGTACTTC
- TRBJ2-7 TRBV7-3 - CASSLDSTVSYEQYF TGTGCCAGCAGCTTAGACTCGACAGTTTCCTACGAGCAGTACTTC
- TRBJ1-5 TRBV6-2/TRBV6-3 - CASSPGGFNQPQHF TGTGCCAGCAGCCCTGGCGGATTCAATCAGCCCCAGCATTTT
TRBD1 TRBJ2-1 TRBV24-1 - CATSDPQGAGNEQFF TGTGCCACCAGTGATCCCCAGGGGGCTGGAAATGAGCAGTTCTTC
- TRBJ2-3 TRBV10-1 - CASSESILTDTQYF TGCGCCAGCAGTGAGTCTATCCTCACAGATACGCAGTATTTT
- TRBJ1-4 TRBV6-1 - CASSEFREKLFF TGTGCCAGCAGTGAATTCCGAGAAAAACTGTTTTTT
- TRBJ1-2 TRBV3-1/TRBV3-2 - CASSLTRGNGYTF TGTGCCAGCAGCCTTACGAGGGGGAATGGCTACACCTTC
- TRBJ2-3 TRBV6-5 - CASSLKYTDTQYF TGTGCCAGCAGTCTGAAATACACAGATACGCAGTATTTT
- TRBJ1-1 TRBV19 - CASSGRLMNTEAFF TGTGCCAGTAGTGGACGCCTTATGAACACTGAAGCTTTCTTT
TRBD2 TRBJ2-3 TRBV7-9 - CASSGEWRGGPDTQYF TGTGCCAGCAGCGGGGAGTGGCGGGGGGGCCCAGATACGCAGTATTTT
- TRBJ1-2 TRBV6-5 - CATSNNDASYGYTF TGTGCCACCAGTAATAACGACGCCAGCTATGGCTACACCTTC
- TRBJ1-1 TRBV7-9 - CASSRPEGTEAFF TGTGCCAGCAGCCGGCCAGAGGGCACTGAAGCTTTCTTT
- TRBJ2-7 TRBV6-5 once CASSGSDRPPYEQYF TGTGCCAGCAGCGGATCCGACAGGCCCCCCTACGAGCAGTACTTC
- TRBJ1-5 TRBV6-1 - CASSELTSSNQPQHF TGTGCCAGCAGTGAGCTGACAAGTAGCAATCAGCCCCAGCATTTT
TRBD1 TRBJ2-1 TRBV7-2 - CASRLKGAREQFF TGTGCCAGCAGACTAAAGGGGGCTCGGGAGCAGTTCTTC
- TRBJ1-5 TRBV21-1 once CASSKVRQVNQPQHF TGTGCCAGCAGCAAAGTGAGGCAGGTGAATCAGCCCCAGCATTTT
- TRBJ1-1 TRBV23-1 - CASSQRRTMNTEAFF TGCGCCAGCAGTCAACGACGGACGATGAACACTGAAGCTTTCTTT
- TRBJ2-5 TRBV6-2/TRBV6-3 - CASSHREIQETQYF TGTGCCAGCAGTCACAGGGAGATCCAAGAGACCCAGTACTTC
- TRBJ2-7 TRBV12-3/TRBV12-4 - CASSLALGVEQYF TGTGCCAGCAGTTTAGCGCTGGGGGTCGAGCAGTACTTC
TRBD1 TRBJ1-3 TRBV11-2 - CASSRDRAGGNTIYF TGTGCCAGCAGCAGGGACAGGGCCGGTGGAAACACCATATATTTT
- TRBJ1-2 TRBV7-2 - CASSKGRAYGYTF TGTGCCAGCAGCAAGGGCCGGGCCTATGGCTACACCTTC
- TRBJ2-3 TRBV12-3/TRBV12-4 - CASGQYTDTQYF TGTGCCAGCGGGCAGTACACAGATACGCAGTATTTT
TRBD1 TRBJ1-5 TRBV19 - CASDRGKINQPQHF TGTGCCAGTGACAGGGGAAAGATCAATCAGCCCCAGCATTTT
- TRBJ1-1 TRBV2 - CAPARALNTEAFF TGTGCCCCAGCGCGAGCTCTTAACACTGAAGCTTTCTTT